Listed here are 21 T cell receptor beta chains from one sample, sequenced in a study of cytomegalovirus exposure and HLA in healthy donors. It was with 60 Vbeta and 13 Jbeta primers that the PCR ran. The repertoire was sequenced with immunoSEQ multiplex PCR; TCRdb's copy has only in-frame clones and lacks some. The table shows roughly 180,000 clones, with more than 65% occurring only once. Sequencing was carried out using PBMCs. These receptor sequences come from a female donor in good health and CMV-seronegative.

The count of this clone is one. The J gene is TRBJ2-7, the V gene TRBV9; D call uncertain. Germline V lookup: CDR1 SGDLS, CDR2 YYNGEE. Trimming pared 0 bases from V and 2 bases from J, leaving 9 bases between. This CDR3 comprises 14 residues. CDR3 in DNA: TGTGCCAGCAGCGTAGCGAGCTACCCCTACGAGCAGTACTTC. This encodes CASSVASYPYEQYF.

The V and J genes are TRBV5-6 and TRBJ2-1, with TRBD1 matching over 9 bases. The length of the CDR3 is 16 residues. The germline gives CDR1 SGHDT, CDR2 YYEEEE. The ends lost 0 bases at V and 6 bases at J; junction bases unmatched: 7. In DNA, the CDR3 is TGTGCCAGCAGCTTGGGGACAGGGGTTCGGGGCAATGAGCAGTTCTTC. Protein sequence: CASSLGTGVRGNEQFF. Looking up the rest from reference TRBV5-6 and TRBJ2-1 gives the full variable domain: DAGVTQSPTHLIKTRGQQVTLRCSPKSGHDTVSWYQQALGQGPQFIFQYYEEEERQRGNFPDRFSGHQFPNYSSELNVNALLLGDSALYLCASSLGTGVRGNEQFFGPGTRLTVL.

This clone appeared once. The chain uses TRBV30 and TRBJ2-5; weak D call: TRBD1 (5 bases). Germline assignment: CDR1 GTSNPN and CDR2 SVGIG (reference sequence). The CDR3 sequence is 15 residues long. The V and J ends lost 3 bases and 4 bases respectively, with 18 bases between them. CDR3 residues: CAWSRPDSGRETQYF. The CDR3 DNA is TGTGCCTGGAGCCGCCCCGACAGTGGGCGAGAGACCCAGTACTTC. Using reference TRBV30 and TRBJ2-5 for the parts outside the CDR3, the full variable domain is SQTIHQWPATLVQPVGSPLSLECTVEGTSNPNLYWYRQAAGRGLQLLFYSVGIGQISSEVPQNLSASRPQDRQFILSSKKLLLSDSGFYLCAWSRPDSGRETQYFGPGTRLLVL.

The CDR3 reads CASSFTFPTSGTPYEQYF. The CDR3 DNA reads TGTGCCAGCAGTTTCACTTTCCCAACTAGCGGGACCCCCTACGAGCAGTACTTC. The rearrangement joins TRBV28 to TRBJ2-7, with 10 bases aligning to TRBD2. The germline V gene has CDR1 MDHEN and CDR2 SYDVKM. V shed 3 bases, J shed 2 bases, and the junction held 13 bases outside the gene matches. The length of the CDR3 is 18 residues.

The rearrangement uses TRBV21-1 and TRBJ1-5. TRBV21-1 is an annotated pseudogene. This CDR3 has 12 residues. As DNA, the CDR3 is TGTGCCAGCAGCAAACCGTATCAGCCCCAGCATTTT. Translated, it gives CASSKPYQPQHF.

The gene calls are TRBV5-4 and TRBJ1-5; TRBD1 aligns across 11 bases. Per germline, CDR1 SGHNT and CDR2 YYREEE (reference sequence). The CDR3 has 14 residues. V dropped 3 bases and J dropped 5; count of bases not matched to a gene: 1. The CDR3 sequence: CASSSGQGDQPQHF. In DNA form, the CDR3 reads TGTGCCAGCAGCTCGGGACAGGGGGATCAGCCCCAGCATTTT.

This clone came up once. Here the CDR3 DNA reads TGTGCCAGCAGCTCCTCGGACAGGGAGGGACGGGGCTACACCTTC. Its translation: CASSSSDREGRGYTF. The chain joins TRBV7-9 to TRBJ1-2, with 8 bases that match TRBD1. CDR1 is SEHNR, CDR2 FQNEAQ, per germline (reference sequence). V trimming: 4 bases; J trimming: 8 bases; junction bases outside the gene matches: 12. The CDR3 contains 15 residues.

The V call is TRBV4-1, the J call TRBJ2-7, with TRBD1 matching over 9 bases. The CDR3 runs to 14 residues. V dropped 0 bases and J dropped 6; count of bases not matched to a gene: 3. Germline CDR1 MGHRA, CDR2 YSYEKL. The CDR3 DNA reads TGCGCCAGCAGCCAAGATCAGGGACAGGGCGAGCAGTACTTC. Translation: CASSQDQGQGEQYF.

This clone was counted once. The chain is built from TRBV30 and TRBJ2-1; 9 bases are a match to TRBD1. Trimming removed 7 bases from V and 4 bases from J; junction bases left unmatched: 11. The CDR3 is 15 amino acids. Germline V gene lookup returns CDR1 GTSNPN and CDR2 SVGIG (reference sequence). The CDR3: CASGDRGTFYNEQFF. In DNA form, the CDR3 reads TGTGCCTCGGGAGACAGGGGGACTTTTTACAATGAGCAGTTCTTC.

The V call is TRBV9, the J call TRBJ1-2, with 8 bases aligning to TRBD1. The CDR3 sequence is 13 residues long. The trim removed 4 bases at V and 3 bases at J, leaving 2 bases unmatched. Per germline, CDR1 SGDLS and CDR2 YYNGEE. The CDR3 reads CASSPDRDYGYTF. CDR3 coding DNA: TGTGCCAGCAGCCCGGACAGGGACTATGGCTACACCTTC.

The chain has TRBV19 and TRBJ1-1, with D possibly being TRBD1 (6 bases). V lost 5 bases to trimming and J lost 11 bases, with 15 bases between them. The CDR3 covers 12 residues. The germline CDR1 and CDR2 sequences are LNHDA and SQIVND (reference sequence). Written as DNA, the CDR3 is TGTGCCAGTAGTTATAGATCAGGGGCGGCTTTCTTT. Translation gives CASSYRSGAAFF.

This chain connects TRBV5-1 to TRBJ2-3, with 11 bases that match TRBD2. The CDR3 is 15 residues long. V trimming: 4 bases; J trimming: 5 bases; junction bases outside the gene matches: 6. CDR1 is SGHRS and CDR2 is YFSETQ in the germline V gene. The CDR3 spells CASSVSGGARDTQYF. The CDR3 DNA is TGCGCCAGCAGCGTTAGCGGGGGGGCCAGAGATACGCAGTATTTT. The full variable domain, its missing parts supplied by reference TRBV5-1 and TRBJ2-3, is KAGVTQTPRYLIKTRGQQVTLSCSPISGHRSVSWYQQTPGQGLQFLFEYFSETQRNKGNFPGRFSGRQFSNSRSEMNVSTLELGDSALYLCASSVSGGARDTQYFGPGTRLTVL.

This clone was counted once. The chain combines TRBV7-8 with TRBJ2-7; tentative D call: TRBD1 (5 bases). CDR3 length: 14 residues. Germline CDR1 SGHVS, CDR2 FQNEAQ. V lost 8 bases, J lost 5 bases, and 19 bases lay in between. The chain's CDR3 is CASRPSRADHEQYF. DNA of the CDR3: TGTGCCAGCCGCCCTTCCAGGGCCGACCACGAGCAGTACTTC.

This rearrangement joins TRBV5-1 to TRBJ2-1, with D tentatively TRBD2 (5 bases). CDR3 length: 11 residues. V shed 2 bases and J shed 10 bases, with 7 bases lying between them. Germline assignment: CDR1 SGHRS and CDR2 YFSETQ. DNA of the CDR3: TGCGCCAGCAGCTTAGAGGGAGAGCAGTTCTTC. Translated, it gives CASSLEGEQFF.

The chain joins TRBV5-1 to TRBJ2-7, with a tentative D call TRBD2 (5 bases). The V and J ends lost 4 bases and 5 bases respectively, with 13 bases between them. Germline CDR1 reads SGHRS; CDR2 reads YFSETQ. The CDR3 loop spans 13 amino acids. This chain's CDR3 is CASSPETIHEQYF. The CDR3 DNA follows: TGCGCCAGCAGCCCCGAGACTATCCACGAGCAGTACTTC.

Only a few counts were recorded for this clone. This sample includes further DNA sequences coding for the same CDR3. The J gene is TRBJ2-1, the V gene TRBV27, with 11 bases aligning to TRBD2. Germline V lookup: CDR1 MNHEY, CDR2 SMNVEV (reference sequence). CDR3 length equals 15 residues. J was trimmed by 5 bases and V by 6 bases; bases with no gene match: 6. The CDR3: CASRLGTSGNNEQFF. The CDR3 nucleotides are TGTGCCAGCAGACTCGGGACTAGCGGCAACAATGAGCAGTTCTTC.

The chain joins TRBV5-1 to TRBJ2-7; D perhaps matches TRBD1 (5 bases). CDR3 size: 13 residues. Germline-derived CDR1 and CDR2 are SGHRS and YFSETQ. V was cut by 0 bases and J by 5 bases, with 9 bases left in between. CDR3 residues: CASSLAQGHEQYF. The DNA for the CDR3 is TGCGCCAGCAGCTTGGCGCAGGGCCACGAGCAGTACTTC.

The rearrangement links TRBV6-1 to TRBJ1-5; 7 nucleotides match TRBD1. Germline CDR1 and CDR2: MNHNS and SASEGT. CDR3 length: 15 residues. V shed 0 bases, J shed 6 bases, and the junction held 5 bases outside the gene matches. CDR3 loop: CASSEAGGGFQPQHF. DNA of the CDR3: TGTGCCAGCAGTGAAGCAGGGGGCGGGTTTCAGCCCCAGCATTTT.

This clone was seen a handful of times. This rearrangement joins TRBV6-5 to TRBJ1-5; possible D gene TRBD1, 5 bases. CDR3 length: 15 amino acids. V dropped 5 bases and J dropped 1 base, with 12 bases sitting between them. From germline, CDR1 is MNHEY and CDR2 SVGAGI. The CDR3 region is CASSPTGASNQPQHF. The CDR3 DNA sequence: TGTGCCAGCAGTCCAACAGGTGCCAGCAATCAGCCCCAGCATTTT.

This chain joins TRBV6-6 and TRBJ2-7; 10 bases fit TRBD2. CDR3 length equals 14 residues. Germline CDR1 and CDR2: MNHNY and SVGAGI (reference sequence). After removal of 7 bases from V and 0 bases from J, the junction contained 3 bases not matched to a gene. CDR3 protein: CASTRTSGSYEQYF. The CDR3 DNA reads TGTGCCAGCACCAGGACTAGCGGCTCCTACGAGCAGTACTTC.

The J gene is TRBJ2-7, the V gene TRBV6-5; the match to TRBD1 covers 8 bases. V was pared by 5 bases and J by 2 bases, with 5 bases of the junction left unmatched. This CDR3 contains 14 residues. From germline, CDR1 is MNHEY and CDR2 SVGAGI. The DNA of the CDR3 is TGTGCCAGCAGTCGGACAGGGAAAGCCTACGAGCAGTACTTC. This gives the protein CASSRTGKAYEQYF.